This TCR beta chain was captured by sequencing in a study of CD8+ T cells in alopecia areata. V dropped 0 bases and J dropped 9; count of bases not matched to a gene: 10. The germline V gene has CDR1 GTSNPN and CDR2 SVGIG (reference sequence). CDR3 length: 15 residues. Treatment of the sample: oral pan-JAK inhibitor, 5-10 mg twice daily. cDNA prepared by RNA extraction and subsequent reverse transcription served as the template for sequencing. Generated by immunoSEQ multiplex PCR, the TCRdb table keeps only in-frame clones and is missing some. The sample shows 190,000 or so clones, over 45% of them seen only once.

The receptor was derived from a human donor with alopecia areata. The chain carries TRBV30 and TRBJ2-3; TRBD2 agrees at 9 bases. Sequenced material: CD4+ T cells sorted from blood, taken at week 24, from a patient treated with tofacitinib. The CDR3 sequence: CAWSVLSGGLGTQYF. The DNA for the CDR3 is TGTGCCTGGAGTGTCTTGAGCGGGGGGCTAGGAACGCAGTATTTT.